This TCR beta chain was identified in a study of identical twins. Trimming shortened V by 3 bases and J by 4 bases, and 7 bases separated the two germline ends. The CDR3 is 12 residues long. This clonotype was picked up many times. From the 5' RACE reads, TCRdb called clonotypes with MiXCR, one entry per CDR3 protein. The sample holds roughly 200,000 distinct CDR3 sequences, 15% to 20% seen once. The sample also formed part of further work on T cells expressing NK-cell markers. That work contributes: In a group of about 6 donors, dominant NKG2C+ clonotypes represented 1.0-7.0% of CD8+ T cells.

This TCR was recovered from a woman between 18 and 30 years old in good health. Sample: CD8+ T cells sorted from blood. The chain couples TRBV12-3 or TRBV12-4 to TRBJ2-7; no clear D gene. CDR3 DNA: TGTGCCAGCAGTTTCGGCCCATACGAGCAGTACTTC. It yields the protein CASSFGPYEQYF.